The entry below describes one T cell receptor beta chain. Every patient provided from 1 to 8 samples, collected pretreatment and on-treatment. This record comes from a study of PD-L1 blockade in urothelial cancer. In the study overall: It was around 2014 that patients started atezolizumab at 1,200 mg intravenously every 3 weeks. The median T cell count in blood samples was 141,255.

Method: immunoSEQ multiplex PCR; TCRdb's copy keeps in-frame clones and lacks some. The data contain tens of thousands of clones, 60% to 80% of them singletons. The germline CDR1 and CDR2 sequences are LGHNA and YSLEER. The CDR3 is 14 amino acids. Deletions cut 1 base from V and 5 bases from J, with 8 bases between. The sample in question was PBMCs, obtained around atezolizumab (anti-PD-L1) treatment. This TCR came from a man between 65 and 79 years old with urothelial cancer. The V gene is TRBV4-3, the J gene TRBJ1-4; D gene ambiguous. In DNA, the CDR3 is TGCGCCAGCAGCCAAGTCTCAGGAAATGAAAAACTGTTTTTT. Translated: CASSQVSGNEKLFF.